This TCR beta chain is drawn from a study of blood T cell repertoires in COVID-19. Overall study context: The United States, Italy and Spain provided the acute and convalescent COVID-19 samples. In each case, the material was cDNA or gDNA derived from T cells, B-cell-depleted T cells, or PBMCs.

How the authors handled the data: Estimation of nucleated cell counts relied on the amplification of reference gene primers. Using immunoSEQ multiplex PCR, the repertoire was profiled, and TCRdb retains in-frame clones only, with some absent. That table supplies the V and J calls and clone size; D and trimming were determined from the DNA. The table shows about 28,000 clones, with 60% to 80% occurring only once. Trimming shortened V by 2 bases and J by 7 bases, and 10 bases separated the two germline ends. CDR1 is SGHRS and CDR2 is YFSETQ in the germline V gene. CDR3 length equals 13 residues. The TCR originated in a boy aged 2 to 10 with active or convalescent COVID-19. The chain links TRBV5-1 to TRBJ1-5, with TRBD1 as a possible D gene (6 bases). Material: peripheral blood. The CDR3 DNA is TGCGCCAGCAGCTTAGGGGGTGGGCAGCCCCAGCATTTT. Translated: CASSLGGGQPQHF.